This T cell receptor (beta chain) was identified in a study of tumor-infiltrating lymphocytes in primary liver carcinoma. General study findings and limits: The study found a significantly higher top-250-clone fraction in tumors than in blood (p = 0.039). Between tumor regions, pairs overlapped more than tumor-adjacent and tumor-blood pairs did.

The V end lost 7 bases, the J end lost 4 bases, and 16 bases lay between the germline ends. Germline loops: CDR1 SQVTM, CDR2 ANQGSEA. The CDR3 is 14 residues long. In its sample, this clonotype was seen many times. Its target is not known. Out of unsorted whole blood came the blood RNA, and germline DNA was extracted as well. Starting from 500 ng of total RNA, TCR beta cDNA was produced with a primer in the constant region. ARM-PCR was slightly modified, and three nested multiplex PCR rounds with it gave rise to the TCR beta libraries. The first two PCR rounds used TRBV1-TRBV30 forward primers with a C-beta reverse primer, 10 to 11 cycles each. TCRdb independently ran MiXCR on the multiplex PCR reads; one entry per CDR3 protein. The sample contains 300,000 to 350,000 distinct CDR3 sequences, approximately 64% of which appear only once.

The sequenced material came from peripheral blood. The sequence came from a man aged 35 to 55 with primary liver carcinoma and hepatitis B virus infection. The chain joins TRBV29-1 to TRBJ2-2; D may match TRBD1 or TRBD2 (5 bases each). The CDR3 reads CSALVGRATGELFF. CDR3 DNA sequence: TGCAGCGCCCTGGTGGGACGGGCCACCGGGGAGCTGTTTTTT.